The 21 T cell receptor beta chains given below trace back to one sample, sequenced in a study of blood T cell repertoires in COVID-19. Using immunoSEQ multiplex PCR, the repertoire was profiled, and TCRdb retains in-frame clones only, with some absent. The repertoire includes 200,000 to 250,000 clones, about nine tenths of them detected once, and roughly 2.6% sits in the top ten. The sequenced sample was PBMCs or T cells enriched from blood (not recorded which). The receptors were sampled from a woman in her twenties or thirties who had recovered from COVID-19.

V usage is TRBV25-1 and J usage is TRBJ1-2; 11 bases are shared with TRBD1. The germline CDR1 and CDR2 sequences are MGHDK and SYGVNS. CDR3 size: 18 residues. V was clipped by 3 bases and J by 5 bases; unmatched bases: 14. CDR3 bases: TGTGCCAGCAGTGATAACTGGGGAGGACAGGGGGCGTTTTATGGCTACACCTTC. Encoded protein: CASSDNWGGQGAFYGYTF.

The chain is built from TRBV9 and TRBJ1-2; TRBD1 agrees at 7 bases. Germline values: CDR1 SGDLS, CDR2 YYNGEE. Trimming at V came to 7 bases and at J to 0 bases, leaving 12 bases not matched to a gene. The CDR3 is made up of 16 amino acids. CDR3 bases: TGTGCCAGCTCTCCAACAGGGGACCTCACTAACTATGGCTACACCTTC. The encoded protein is CASSPTGDLTNYGYTF.

The chain combines TRBV18 with TRBJ1-1; D possibly corresponds to TRBD1 (5 bases). V was pared by 3 bases and J by 1 base, with 12 bases between. The CDR3 runs to 15 residues. CDR1 is KGHSH and CDR2 is LQKENI in the germline V gene. This CDR3 is CASSPTGGENTEAFF. CDR3 in DNA: TGTGCCAGCTCACCTACGGGAGGGGAGAACACTGAAGCTTTCTTT.

The rearrangement uses TRBV7-9 and TRBJ2-2; D remains unclear. The CDR3 covers 14 residues. The ends were cut back, 1 base at V and 4 bases at J, with 7 bases in the middle. Germline V gene sequence: CDR1 SEHNR, CDR2 FQNEAQ (reference sequence). The CDR3 sequence: CASSLVAFTGELFF. CDR3 sequence (DNA): TGTGCCAGCAGCTTAGTGGCCTTCACCGGGGAGCTGTTTTTT.

V and J are TRBV9 and TRBJ1-1, with D uncertain. The germline V gene has CDR1 SGDLS and CDR2 YYNGEE. The ends were cut back, 0 bases at V and 3 bases at J, with 18 bases in the middle. CDR3 length: 17 residues. The CDR3 protein is CASSVVYGMGKDTEAFF. The CDR3 bases are TGTGCCAGCAGCGTAGTTTACGGGATGGGTAAGGACACTGAAGCTTTCTTT.

V and J are TRBV6-5 and TRBJ1-6, with 8 bases aligning to TRBD1. Trimming took 5 bases from V and 4 from J; bases not matched to a gene: 4. The germline V gene has CDR1 MNHEY and CDR2 SVGAGI. The CDR3 loop spans 15 amino acids. This CDR3 is CASSTGTGYNSPLHF. CDR3 DNA sequence: TGTGCCAGCAGTACAGGGACAGGATATAATTCACCCCTCCACTTT.

V usage is TRBV9 and J usage is TRBJ1-2, with a tentative D call TRBD1 (5 bases). Germline V lookup: CDR1 SGDLS, CDR2 YYNGEE. This CDR3 has 14 amino acids. V was pared by 2 bases and J by 3 bases, with 11 bases between. CDR3 residues: CASSVDRRDYGYTF. In DNA, the CDR3 is TGTGCCAGCAGCGTGGATCGCAGGGACTATGGCTACACCTTC.

This clone was seen a single time. The chain recombines TRBV7-8 with TRBJ2-4, with a possible D match to TRBD2 (7 bases). The CDR3 contains 17 residues. The germline gives CDR1 SGHVS, CDR2 FQNEAQ. Trimming removed 5 bases from V and 1 base from J, with 18 bases in between. The CDR3 here is CASSLPVGGAAKNIQYF. DNA of the CDR3: TGTGCCAGCAGCCTCCCAGTGGGGGGGGCGGCCAAAAACATTCAGTACTTC.

This rearrangement joins TRBV5-1 to TRBJ1-2; 7 bases are shared with TRBD1. Trimming cost V 1 base and J 3 bases; bases outside gene matches: 0. The CDR3 contains 13 residues. Germline assignment: CDR1 SGHRS and CDR2 YFSETQ. In DNA, the CDR3 is TGCGCCAGCAGCTTGACAGGGGACTATGGCTACACCTTC. This translates into CASSLTGDYGYTF.

This sequence joins TRBV7-9 and TRBJ1-1; tentative D call: TRBD1 (5 bases). Trimming took off 6 bases at V and 6 bases at J, with 11 bases between the two ends. The germline CDR1 and CDR2 sequences are SEHNR and FQNEAQ (reference sequence). The CDR3 extends over 12 amino acids. The CDR3, as DNA: TGTGCCAGCAGAGGGCAGGGTGCTGAAGCTTTCTTT. It codes for CASRGQGAEAFF.

This chain joins TRBV9 and TRBJ1-4; 9 bases match TRBD1. The CDR3 has 14 amino acids. V dropped 3 bases and J dropped 5; count of bases not matched to a gene: 2. Germline V gives CDR1 SGDLS, CDR2 YYNGEE. CDR3 sequence: CASSEGTGNEKLFF. The DNA for the CDR3 is TGTGCCAGCAGCGAGGGGACAGGGAATGAAAAACTGTTTTTT.

J is TRBJ1-3 and V is TRBV7-8; TRBD1 is a possible D gene (6 bases). Trimming pared 0 bases from V and 4 bases from J, leaving 13 bases between. The CDR3 has 16 residues. Germline assignment: CDR1 SGHVS and CDR2 FQNEAQ. CDR3 DNA sequence: TGTGCCAGCAGCTTAGCCTCCGGGACATTCGGAAACACCATATATTTT. Translation: CASSLASGTFGNTIYF.

This clone was counted a few times. The chain carries TRBV7-2 and TRBJ1-1; D unresolved. Trimming took off 1 base at V and 4 bases at J, with 13 bases between the two ends. Germline lookup yields CDR1 SGHTA and CDR2 FQGNSA. The CDR3 runs to 15 residues. CDR3 nucleotides: TGTGCCAGCAGCTTAGATTTGCGGGTTAGCACTGAAGCTTTCTTT. This encodes CASSLDLRVSTEAFF.

The CDR3 coding sequence is TGTGCCAGCAGCTCCACCCGTCAAGCAGAAGCTTTCTTT. Translating gives CASSSTRQAEAFF. The rearrangement joins TRBV7-3 to TRBJ1-1, with no clear D. The CDR3 spans 13 residues. Trimming pared 4 bases from V and 8 bases from J, leaving 14 bases between. Germline V gene sequence: CDR1 SGHTA, CDR2 FQGTGA.

This chain links TRBV4-3 with TRBJ1-6; 8 bases line up with TRBD1. Trimming at V came to 3 bases and at J to 7 bases, leaving 14 bases not matched to a gene. Germline V gene sequence: CDR1 LGHNA, CDR2 YSLEER. This CDR3 contains 18 residues. The DNA of the CDR3 is TGCGCCAGCAGCCAGCAGGTGGGACAGGCGATGGAAAATTCACCCCTCCACTTT. Protein product: CASSQQVGQAMENSPLHF.

The DNA for the CDR3 is TGTGCCTCAGAGGGACTAGCGGGGACCTACGAGCAGTACTTC. It codes for CASEGLAGTYEQYF. This rearrangement joins TRBV10-3 to TRBJ2-7; 13 bases are a match to TRBD2. This CDR3 has 14 residues. V was pared by 11 bases and J by 2 bases, with 6 bases of the junction left unmatched. From germline, CDR1 is ENHRY and CDR2 SYGVKD.

This clone appeared once. The gene calls are TRBV7-6 and TRBJ2-1, with TRBD1 matching over 8 bases. The V gene's germline CDR1 is SGHVS and CDR2 FNYEAQ. The V segment lost 6 bases and the J segment 0 bases; nucleotides outside the gene matches: 4. This CDR3 comprises 15 residues. CDR3 DNA: TGTGCCAGCAGTGACACAGGGGGCTCCTACAATGAGCAGTTCTTC. This gives the protein CASSDTGGSYNEQFF.

This chain uses TRBV7-6 with TRBJ2-7; 7 bases match TRBD2. Germline-derived CDR1 and CDR2 are SGHVS and FNYEAQ. CDR3 length: 15 residues. Germline trimming cut 5 bases from V and 2 bases from J; bases unmatched to any gene: 9. CDR3 DNA sequence: TGTGCCAGCAGCCTCGGCGGGGAGGGGACCTACGAGCAGTACTTC. It yields the protein CASSLGGEGTYEQYF.

The CDR3 nucleotides read TGTGCCAGCAGCGCGACAGACCTGAATACGCAGTATTTT. This encodes CASSATDLNTQYF. The V gene is TRBV21-1, the J gene TRBJ2-3; the tabulated D call, TRBD1, remains unverified against the DNA. TRBV21-1 is labeled a pseudogene. The CDR3 has 13 amino acids.

This chain connects TRBV6-1 to TRBJ1-2, with D uncertain. V lost 2 bases, J lost 2 bases, and 12 bases lay in between. Germline CDR1 reads MNHNS; CDR2 reads SASEGT. The CDR3 extends over 15 amino acids. The CDR3 DNA follows: TGTGCCAGCAGTGAAAGATTACAGTTCAACTATGGCTACACCTTC. Protein sequence: CASSERLQFNYGYTF.

The chain is built from TRBV19 and TRBJ2-7; 7 bases map to TRBD1. The CDR3 is made up of 14 amino acids. V dropped 5 bases and J dropped 8; count of bases not matched to a gene: 12. Germline CDR1 LNHDA, CDR2 SQIVND (reference sequence). This CDR3 reads CASSPLGDRAKQYF. CDR3 coding DNA: TGTGCCAGTAGTCCCCTAGGCGACAGGGCCAAGCAGTACTTC. Using reference TRBV19 and TRBJ2-7 for the parts outside the CDR3, the full variable domain is DGGITQSPKYLFRKEGQNVTLSCEQNLNHDAMYWYRQDPGQGLRLIYYSQIVNDFQKGDIAEGYSVSREKKESFPLTVTSAQKNPTAFYLCASSPLGDRAKQYFGPGTRLTVT.